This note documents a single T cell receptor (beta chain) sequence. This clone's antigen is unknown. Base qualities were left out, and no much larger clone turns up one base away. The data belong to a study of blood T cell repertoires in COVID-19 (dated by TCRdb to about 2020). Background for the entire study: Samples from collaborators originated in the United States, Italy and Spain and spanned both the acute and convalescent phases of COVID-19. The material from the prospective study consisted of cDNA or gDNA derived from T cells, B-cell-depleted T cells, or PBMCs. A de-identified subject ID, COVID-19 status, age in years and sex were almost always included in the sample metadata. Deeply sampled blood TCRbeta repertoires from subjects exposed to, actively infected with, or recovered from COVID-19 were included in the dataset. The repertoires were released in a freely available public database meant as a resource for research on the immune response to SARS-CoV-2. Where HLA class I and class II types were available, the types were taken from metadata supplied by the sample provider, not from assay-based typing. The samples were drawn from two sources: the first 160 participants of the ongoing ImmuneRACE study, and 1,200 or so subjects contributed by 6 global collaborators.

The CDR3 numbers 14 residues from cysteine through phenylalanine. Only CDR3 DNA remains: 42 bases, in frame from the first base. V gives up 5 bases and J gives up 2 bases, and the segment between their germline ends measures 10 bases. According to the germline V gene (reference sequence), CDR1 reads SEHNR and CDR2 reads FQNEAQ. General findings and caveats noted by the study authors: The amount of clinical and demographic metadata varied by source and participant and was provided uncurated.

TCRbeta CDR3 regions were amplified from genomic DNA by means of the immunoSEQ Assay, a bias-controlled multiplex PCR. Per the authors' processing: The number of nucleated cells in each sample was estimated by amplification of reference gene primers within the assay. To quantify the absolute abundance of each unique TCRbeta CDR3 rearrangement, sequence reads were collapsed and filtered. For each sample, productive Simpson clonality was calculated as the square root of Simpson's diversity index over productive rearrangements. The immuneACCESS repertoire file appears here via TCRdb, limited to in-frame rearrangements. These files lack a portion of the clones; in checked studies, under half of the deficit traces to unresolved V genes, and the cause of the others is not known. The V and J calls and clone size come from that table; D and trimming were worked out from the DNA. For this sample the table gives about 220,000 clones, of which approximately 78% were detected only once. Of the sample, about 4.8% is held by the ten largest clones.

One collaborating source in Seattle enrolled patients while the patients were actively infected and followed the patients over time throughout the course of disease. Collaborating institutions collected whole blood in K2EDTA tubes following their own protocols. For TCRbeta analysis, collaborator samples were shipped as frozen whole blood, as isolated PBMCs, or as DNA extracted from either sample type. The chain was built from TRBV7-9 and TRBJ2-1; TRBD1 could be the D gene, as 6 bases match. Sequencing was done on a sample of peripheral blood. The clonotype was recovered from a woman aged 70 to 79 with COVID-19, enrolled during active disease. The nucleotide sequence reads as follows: TGTGCCAGCAGCATCCGGGACACCTACAATGAGCAGTTCTTC. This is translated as CASSIRDTYNEQFF.